This T cell receptor beta chain comes out of a study of cytomegalovirus exposure and HLA in healthy donors. Regarding the study as a whole: A link between a missense DCLRE1C variant and TCR beta V- and J-gene trimming emerged from a later analysis. Among TCR sequences, most were rare, though some public TCRs appeared in many donors. A later analysis, which compared TCR beta chains of equal frequency, found the HLA-associated ones more clonally expanded.

The CDR3 has 12 amino acids. V lost 3 bases, J lost 9 bases, and 5 bases stayed unmatched. CDR1 LNHNV and CDR2 YYDKDF come from the germline V gene (reference sequence). The donors comprised healthy bone marrow donors. Regarding this clone: Its antigen remains unknown.

The PCR made use of 60 Vbeta and 13 Jbeta primers. Produced via immunoSEQ multiplex PCR; TCRdb's table is partial and in-frame only. The sample holds some 95,000 clones, 60% to 85% seen once. Sequences were obtained from PBMCs. V gene TRBV15 combines with J gene TRBJ2-7; the match to TRBD1 covers 7 bases. This receptor was obtained from a woman in her thirties or forties in good health and CMV-seronegative. CDR3 nucleotides: TGTGCCACCAGCAGGGAGACAGGGAGGCAGTACTTC. This translates into CATSRETGRQYF.